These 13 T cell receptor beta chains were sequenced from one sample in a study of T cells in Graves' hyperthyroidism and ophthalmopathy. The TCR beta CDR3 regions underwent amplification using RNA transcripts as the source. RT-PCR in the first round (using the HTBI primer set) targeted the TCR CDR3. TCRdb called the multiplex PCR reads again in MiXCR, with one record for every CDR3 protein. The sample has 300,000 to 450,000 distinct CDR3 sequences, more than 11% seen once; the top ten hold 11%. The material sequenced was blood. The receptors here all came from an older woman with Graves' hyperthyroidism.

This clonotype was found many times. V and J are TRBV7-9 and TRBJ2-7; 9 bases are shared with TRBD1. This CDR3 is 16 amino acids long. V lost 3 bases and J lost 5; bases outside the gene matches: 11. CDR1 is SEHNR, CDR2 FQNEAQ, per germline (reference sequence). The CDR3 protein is CASSFSDRDRVHEQYF. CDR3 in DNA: TGTGCCAGCAGCTTCTCGGACCGGGACAGGGTCCACGAGCAGTACTTC.

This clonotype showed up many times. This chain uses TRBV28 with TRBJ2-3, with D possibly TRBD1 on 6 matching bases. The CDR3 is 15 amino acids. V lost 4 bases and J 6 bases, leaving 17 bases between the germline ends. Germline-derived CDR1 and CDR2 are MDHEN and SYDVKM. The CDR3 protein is CASSSIRGGGDTQYF. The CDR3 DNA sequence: TGTGCCAGCAGTTCCATTCGTGGGGGCGGGGATACGCAGTATTTT.

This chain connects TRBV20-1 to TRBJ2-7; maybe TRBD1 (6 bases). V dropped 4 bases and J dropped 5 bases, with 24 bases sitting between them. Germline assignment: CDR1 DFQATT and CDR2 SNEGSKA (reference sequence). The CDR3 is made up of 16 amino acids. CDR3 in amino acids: CSANQAGAHLRNEQYF. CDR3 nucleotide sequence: TGCAGTGCTAATCAAGCAGGGGCGCATCTTCGGAACGAGCAGTACTTC.

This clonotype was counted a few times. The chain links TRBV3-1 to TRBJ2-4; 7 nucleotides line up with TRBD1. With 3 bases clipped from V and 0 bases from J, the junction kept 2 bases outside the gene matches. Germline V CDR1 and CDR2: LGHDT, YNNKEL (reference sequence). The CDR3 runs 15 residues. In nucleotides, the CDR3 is TGTGCCAGCAGCCACAGGGGGTTAGCCAAAAACATTCAGTACTTC. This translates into CASSHRGLAKNIQYF. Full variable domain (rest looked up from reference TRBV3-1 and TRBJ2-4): DTAVSQTPKYLVTQMGNDKSIKCEQNLGHDTMYWYKQDSKKFLKIMFSYNNKELIINETVPNRFSPKSPDKAHLNLHINSLELGDSAVYFCASSHRGLAKNIQYFGAGTRLSVL.

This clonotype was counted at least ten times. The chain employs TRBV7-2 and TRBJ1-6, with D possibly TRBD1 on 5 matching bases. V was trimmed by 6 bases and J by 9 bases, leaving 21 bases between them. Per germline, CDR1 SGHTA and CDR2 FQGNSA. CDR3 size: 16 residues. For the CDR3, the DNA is TGTGCCAGCAGAAAAAGGCAGCGGCAGGGAAGTTCACCCCTCCACTTT. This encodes CASRKRQRQGSSPLHF.

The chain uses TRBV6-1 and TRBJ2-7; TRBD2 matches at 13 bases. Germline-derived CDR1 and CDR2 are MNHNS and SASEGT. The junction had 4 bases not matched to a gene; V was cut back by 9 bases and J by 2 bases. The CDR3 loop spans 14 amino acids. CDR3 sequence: CASDGTSGTYEQYF. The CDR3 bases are TGTGCCAGTGACGGGACTAGCGGGACCTACGAGCAGTACTTC.

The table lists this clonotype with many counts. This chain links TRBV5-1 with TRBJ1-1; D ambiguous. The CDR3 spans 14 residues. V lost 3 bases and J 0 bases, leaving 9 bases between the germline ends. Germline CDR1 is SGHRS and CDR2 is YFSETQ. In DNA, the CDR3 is TGCGCCAGCAGCTACGGAGAAATGAACACTGAAGCTTTCTTT. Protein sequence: CASSYGEMNTEAFF. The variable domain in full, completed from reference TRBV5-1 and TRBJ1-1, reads KAGVTQTPRYLIKTRGQQVTLSCSPISGHRSVSWYQQTPGQGLQFLFEYFSETQRNKGNFPGRFSGRQFSNSRSEMNVSTLELGDSALYLCASSYGEMNTEAFFGQGTRLTVV.

The chain's CDR3 is CASSIAGGPVYEQYF. In DNA form, the CDR3 reads TGCGCCAGCAGCATAGCGGGAGGGCCCGTCTACGAGCAGTACTTC. The J gene is TRBJ2-7, the V gene TRBV5-1, with 11 bases fitting TRBD2. This CDR3 has 15 amino acids. Unmatched junction bases numbered 6, after V lost 4 bases and J lost 3 bases. Germline CDR1 is SGHRS and CDR2 is YFSETQ.

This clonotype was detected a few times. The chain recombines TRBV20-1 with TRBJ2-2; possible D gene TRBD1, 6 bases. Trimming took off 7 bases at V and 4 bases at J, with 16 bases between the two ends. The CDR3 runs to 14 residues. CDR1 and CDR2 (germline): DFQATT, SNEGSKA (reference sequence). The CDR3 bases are TGCAGTGGCAGGGGCCCCCAGGTCACCGGGGAGCTGTTTTTT. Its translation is CSGRGPQVTGELFF.

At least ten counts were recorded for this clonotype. The CDR3: CASSRDRSNQPQHF. The DNA for the CDR3 is TGTGCCAGCAGTCGGGACAGGAGCAATCAGCCCCAGCATTTT. This chain joins TRBV12-3 or TRBV12-4 and TRBJ1-5; 8 bases align to TRBD1. The CDR3 runs to 14 residues. The V gene end was trimmed by 5 bases and the J gene end by 1 base; junction bases not matched to a gene: 1.

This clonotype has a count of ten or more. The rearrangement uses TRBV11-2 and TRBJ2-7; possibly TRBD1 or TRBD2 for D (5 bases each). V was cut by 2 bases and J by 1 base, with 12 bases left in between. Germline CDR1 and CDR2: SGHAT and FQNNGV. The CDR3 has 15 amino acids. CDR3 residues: CASSLSWDGSYEQYF. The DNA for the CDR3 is TGTGCCAGCAGCTTAAGTTGGGACGGATCCTACGAGCAGTACTTC.

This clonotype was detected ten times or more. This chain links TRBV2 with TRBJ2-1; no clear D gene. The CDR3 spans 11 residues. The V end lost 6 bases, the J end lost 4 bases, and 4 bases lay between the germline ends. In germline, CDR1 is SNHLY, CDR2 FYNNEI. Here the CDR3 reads CASRAYNEQFF. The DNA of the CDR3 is TGTGCCAGCAGAGCATACAATGAGCAGTTCTTC.

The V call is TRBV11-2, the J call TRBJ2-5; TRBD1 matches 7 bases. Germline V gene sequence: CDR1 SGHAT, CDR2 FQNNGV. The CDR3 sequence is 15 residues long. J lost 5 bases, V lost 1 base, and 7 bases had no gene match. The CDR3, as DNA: TGTGCCAGCAGCTTAGGGATAGGGGGCGCGGAGACCCAGTACTTC. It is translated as CASSLGIGGAETQYF.